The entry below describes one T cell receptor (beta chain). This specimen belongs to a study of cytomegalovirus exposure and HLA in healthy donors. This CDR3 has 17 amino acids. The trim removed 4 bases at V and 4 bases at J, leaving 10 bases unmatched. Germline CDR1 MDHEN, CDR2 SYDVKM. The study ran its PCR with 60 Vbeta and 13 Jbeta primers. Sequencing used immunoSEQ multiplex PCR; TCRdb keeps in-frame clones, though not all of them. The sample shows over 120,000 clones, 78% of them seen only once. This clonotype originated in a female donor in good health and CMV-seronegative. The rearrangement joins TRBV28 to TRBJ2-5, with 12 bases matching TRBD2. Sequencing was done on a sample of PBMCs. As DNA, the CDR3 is TGTGCCAGCAGTTCCACTAGCGGGAGGTCAGGTGGAGAGACCCAGTACTTC. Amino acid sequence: CASSSTSGRSGGETQYF.